This T cell receptor (beta chain) was sequenced in a study of blood T cell repertoires in COVID-19. Whole-study context: Acute and convalescent COVID-19 specimens originated in the United States, Italy and Spain.

Cohort 3 donors counted as recovered after two negative PCRs, clearance, or resolved symptoms. The method was immunoSEQ multiplex PCR; TCRdb's version includes in-frame clones alone and lacks a portion of them. The table shows 130,000 to 150,000 clones, with roughly 80% occurring only once. This clone has a single count. The V gene lost 4 bases and the J gene lost 2 bases, with 21 bases spanning the gap. The CDR3 has 17 amino acids. Germline CDR1 reads MNHEY; CDR2 reads SMNVEV (reference sequence). This rearrangement joins TRBV27 to TRBJ2-7; D is possibly TRBD1 (6 bases). This clonotype originated in a man aged 50 to 59 who had recovered from COVID-19. The sequencing sample was made of PBMCs or T cells enriched from blood (not recorded which). In nucleotides, the CDR3 is TGTGCCAGCAGTTACCGAATCCGGGACACAACAACCTACGAGCAGTACTTC. Translation gives CASSYRIRDTTTYEQYF.